This T cell receptor beta chain was identified during a study of T-cell reconstitution after alpha-beta-depleted transplantation in children. General study points: For some patients, TCRbeta diversity was high at day 60 because of recipient T cells and thymic progenitors that survived. In patients about two months after transplant, alpha-beta T cells reportedly arose from several hundred expanded graft clones. T-cell numbers and diversity, one year after transplant, stemmed largely from T cells that were newly produced.

TCRbeta library preparation incorporated unique molecular identifiers. A single record per CDR3 protein comes from TCRdb applying MiXCR to the PCR reads. This table holds 610,000 or so distinct CDR3 sequences, roughly 30% found once. CDR1 is DFQATT and CDR2 is SNEGSKA in the germline V gene (reference sequence). V was pared by 6 bases and J by 2 bases, with 16 bases between. CDR3 length equals 14 residues. This clonotype showed up just once. Its antigen is not identified. The sample in question was PBMCs, obtained before TCRalphabeta/CD19-depleted stem cell transplant. This chain connects TRBV20-1 to TRBJ1-2, with D hard to call. The sequence derives from a boy younger than two with Wiskott-Aldrich syndrome, due to receive a stem cell transplant. DNA of the CDR3: TGCAGTGCCCGAGGAATAGGGTCCAACTATGGCTACACCTTC. It is translated as CSARGIGSNYGYTF.